The 20 T cell receptor beta chains below all came from one sample that was sequenced in a study of Graves' ophthalmopathy and Graves' hyperthyroidism. For repertoire sequencing, the TCR beta CDR3 regions were amplified from RNA transcripts. Investigators did first-round RT-PCR with HTBI primers, then second-round multiplex PCR. TCRdb called the multiplex PCR reads again in MiXCR, with one record for every CDR3 protein. The sample records hundreds of thousands of distinct CDR3 sequences, 40% being singletons. The sample consisted of peripheral blood. These receptors were collected from an adult man with Graves' ophthalmopathy.

This clonotype was counted between two and nine times. The J gene is TRBJ2-2, the V gene TRBV25-1; maybe TRBD2 (5 bases). Germline V gene data show CDR1 as MGHDK and CDR2 as SYGVNS. Trimming cost V 4 bases and J 6 bases, with 9 bases left between them. The length of the CDR3 is 13 residues. The CDR3 DNA is TGTGCCAGCAGTGGGAGGTATGCCGGGGAGCTGTTTTTT. Encoded protein: CASSGRYAGELFF.

In this sample, this clonotype turned up once. Germline is not matched at one junction end, which may reflect a read error. The V and J genes are TRBV6-5 and TRBJ2-5; the D gene is possibly TRBD2 (5 bases). The CDR3 has 13 residues. CDR1 and CDR2 from the germline V gene are MNHEY and SVGAGI. CDR3 residues: CAGSYRTGETQYF. CDR3 nucleotides: TGTGCCGGCAGTTACCGGACGGGGGAGACCCAGTACTTC.

This clonotype came up many times. V gene TRBV7-3 combines with J gene TRBJ2-7; D may correspond to TRBD1 or TRBD2 (5 bases each). Per the germline V gene, CDR1 is SGHTA and CDR2 is FQGTGA. The CDR3 has 13 amino acids. The V gene lost 4 bases and the J gene lost 5 bases, with 12 bases spanning the gap. Here the CDR3 reads CASSSERGDEQYF. The CDR3 DNA is TGTGCCAGCAGCTCGGAGCGAGGGGACGAGCAGTACTTC. The whole variable domain, remainder taken from reference TRBV7-3 and TRBJ2-7, is GAGVSQTPSNKVTEKGKYVELRCDPISGHTALYWYRQSLGQGPEFLIYFQGTGAADDSGLPNDRFFAVRPEGSVSTLKIQRTERGDSAVYLCASSSERGDEQYFGPGTRLTVT.

For this clonotype: A much larger clone sits a single nucleotide away, making a read error possible. The missing conserved phenylalanine or tryptophan at the end of this CDR3 makes a read error likely. V gene TRBV29-1 combines with J gene TRBJ2-7, with 12 bases aligning to TRBD2. The CDR3 has 15 residues. Germline trimming cut 5 bases from V and 1 base from J; bases unmatched to any gene: 6. Germline CDR1 reads SQVTM; CDR2 reads ANQGSEA. The CDR3 is CSVRGTSGSSYEQYY. As DNA, the CDR3 is TGCAGCGTTCGAGGGACTAGCGGGTCGTCCTACGAGCAGTACTAC.

This clonotype was found a few times. DNA for the CDR3: TGTGCCAGCAACCGTCAGGAGGGGATCTACTCCTACGAGCAGTACTTC. It specifies CASNRQEGIYSYEQYF. This sequence joins TRBV6-5 and TRBJ2-7; D might be TRBD2 (6 bases). Looked up from germline, CDR1 is MNHEY and CDR2 is SVGAGI. The ends were cut back, 7 bases at V and 0 bases at J, with 19 bases in the middle. This CDR3 has 16 residues.

At least ten counts were recorded for this clonotype. This chain uses TRBV20-1 with TRBJ1-6; 8 nucleotides line up with TRBD1. Germline values: CDR1 DFQATT, CDR2 SNEGSKA (reference sequence). The V and J ends lost 2 bases and 9 bases, in that order; junction bases with no gene match: 6. This CDR3 comprises 14 residues. CDR3 residues: CSARRTGITSPLHF. CDR3 bases: TGCAGTGCTAGACGGACAGGGATTACTTCACCCCTCCACTTT.

The genes are TRBV27 and TRBJ1-5, with 9 bases aligning to TRBD1. V was pared by 1 base and J by 7 bases, with 8 bases of the junction left unmatched. This CDR3 contains 16 residues. Germline CDR1 reads MNHEY; CDR2 reads SMNVEV (reference sequence). The CDR3 sequence: CASSLLGTGIGQPQHF. The CDR3 DNA reads as TGTGCCAGCAGTTTATTAGGGACAGGGATCGGGCAGCCCCAGCATTTT.

In its sample, this clonotype was seen a few times. CDR3 in amino acids: CASSYHTRPGTGYGANVLTF. CDR3 DNA sequence: TGTGCCAGCAGTTACCACACTCGTCCCGGGACAGGGTACGGGGCCAACGTCCTGACTTTC. The chain links TRBV7-2 to TRBJ2-6, with 9 nucleotides matching TRBD1. The CDR3 is made up of 20 amino acids. The germline CDR1 and CDR2 sequences are SGHTA and FQGNSA. V was pared by 6 bases and J by 4 bases, with 19 bases of the junction left unmatched.

The chain carries TRBV6-2 or TRBV6-3 and TRBJ1-2; D is undetermined. The CDR3 runs to 13 residues. The V and J ends lost 10 bases and 8 bases respectively, with 20 bases between them. The germline gives CDR1 MNHEY, CDR2 SVGEGT. CDR3 DNA: TGTGCCATCAGCTCCGGTTTGGTGGACGGCTACACCTTC. Amino acid sequence: CAISSGLVDGYTF.

The V call is TRBV7-3, the J call TRBJ2-6, with 8 bases that match TRBD1. V was pared by 3 bases and J by 2 bases, with 6 bases of the junction left unmatched. Looked up from germline, CDR1 is SGHTA and CDR2 is FQGTGA. CDR3 length: 17 amino acids. The DNA for the CDR3 is TGTGCCAGCAGCTTCGGCCAGGGGGCCGCTGGGGCCAACGTCCTGACTTTC. As protein: CASSFGQGAAGANVLTF.

This chain connects TRBV29-1 to TRBJ2-7; 9 bases match TRBD1. Germline CDR1 reads SQVTM; CDR2 reads ANQGSEA. CDR3 size: 14 residues. V lost 3 bases and J lost 3; bases outside the gene matches: 6. CDR3 nucleotides: TGCAGCGTTGATGTGGGACAGGGAGACTACGAGCAGTACTTC. Encoded protein: CSVDVGQGDYEQYF.

This clonotype turned up a few times. The chain is built from TRBV5-5 and TRBJ1-2; D remains unclear. V gave up 0 bases and J gave up 4 bases, with 13 bases separating them. Germline-derived CDR1 and CDR2 are SGHKS and YYEKEE (reference sequence). This CDR3 spans 15 amino acids. This CDR3 is CASSLAEGRIYGYTF. The CDR3, as DNA: TGTGCCAGCAGCTTGGCCGAGGGCCGAATCTATGGCTACACCTTC.

Remarks on this clonotype: This could be a read error, since a much larger clone is one nucleotide away. This sequence joins TRBV12-3 or TRBV12-4 and TRBJ1-1, with D perhaps matching TRBD1 (5 bases). The CDR3 contains 11 residues. V dropped 6 bases and J dropped 8 bases, with 10 bases sitting between them. CDR3 nucleotide sequence: TGTGCCAGCAGACTGGGGCGAGAAGCTTTCTTT. Its protein is CASRLGREAFF.

The V gene is TRBV11-2, the J gene TRBJ2-3; D gene ambiguous. V lost 1 base and J lost 6, with 5 bases in between. From germline, CDR1 is SGHAT and CDR2 FQNNGV. The CDR3 is 12 amino acids. CDR3 loop: CASSLGFDTQYF. CDR3 DNA sequence: TGTGCCAGCAGCTTAGGATTTGATACGCAGTATTTT.

Comments on this clonotype: One junction end disagrees with the germline gene, perhaps due to a read error. The genes are TRBV7-3 and TRBJ2-7, with TRBD1 matching over 8 bases. The V gene's germline CDR1 is SGHTA and CDR2 FQGTGA. This CDR3 is built from 17 residues. The CDR3 is CASSQGRGTGSPGEQYF. The CDR3 DNA sequence: TGCGCCAGCAGCCAGGGACGGGGGACAGGCTCGCCAGGGGAGCAGTACTTC.

The chain joins TRBV15 to TRBJ1-2; possibly TRBD1 for D (6 bases). This CDR3 is built from 13 residues. Between the trimmed V and J ends, which lost 11 bases and 4 bases, there was a span of 17 bases. The germline V gene encodes CDR1 LNHNV and CDR2 YYDKDF (reference sequence). In DNA form, the CDR3 reads TGTGCCTGGAGCGAGGACAGCCCCTATGGCTACACCTTC. Translation: CAWSEDSPYGYTF.

Note on this clonotype: One junction end does not reproduce the germline sequence, and a read error may be involved. The chain carries TRBV10-3 and TRBJ1-3; unclear D gene. Germline assignment: CDR1 ENHRY and CDR2 SYGVKD. The CDR3 runs 18 residues. In DNA form, the CDR3 reads TGTGCCAGCAGTTACTTGGCTCCGACACCGGGCTCTGGAAACACCATATATTTT. Protein sequence: CASSYLAPTPGSGNTIYF.

The chain carries TRBV7-9 and TRBJ2-6; no firm D call. Looked up from germline, CDR1 is SEHNR and CDR2 is FQNEAQ (reference sequence). There are 13 residues in the CDR3. Trimming left V 3 bases short and J 7 bases short, with 7 bases between. As DNA, the CDR3 is TGTGCCAGCAGCTTTAATGGAGCCAACGTCCTGACTTTC. Its protein is CASSFNGANVLTF.

The chain employs TRBV5-4 and TRBJ2-5; TRBD2 matches 13 bases. CDR1 is SGHNT, CDR2 YYREEE, per germline (reference sequence). With V trimmed by 2 bases and J by 1 base, 11 bases remained unmatched. This CDR3 comprises 19 residues. CDR3 sequence: CASSFGGTSGDLLQETQYF. The CDR3 coding sequence is TGTGCCAGCAGCTTTGGCGGGACTAGCGGGGATCTACTCCAAGAGACCCAGTACTTC. The full variable domain, its missing parts supplied by reference TRBV5-4 and TRBJ2-5, is ETGVTQSPTHLIKTRGQQVTLRCSSQSGHNTVSWYQQALGQGPQFIFQYYREEENGRGNFPPRFSGLQFPNYSSELNVNALELDDSALYLCASSFGGTSGDLLQETQYFGPGTRLLVL.

This clonotype has at least ten counts. V gene TRBV7-9 combines with J gene TRBJ2-5; no reliable D call. V was shortened by 5 bases and J by 3 bases, with 7 bases between the two germline ends. Germline lookup yields CDR1 SEHNR and CDR2 FQNEAQ (reference sequence). CDR3 length: 12 amino acids. CDR3 sequence (DNA): TGTGCCAGCAGCCCCTTGGAAGAGACCCAGTACTTC. It encodes CASSPLEETQYF.